This T cell receptor (beta chain) was sequenced for a study of cytotoxic CD8 clonotypes in ibrutinib-treated CLL. Study at large: Partial response was seen in 24 patients and complete response in 2; after median about 68 months, around 14 stayed remitted, roughly 12 progressed. Points from the study as a whole: Baseline clonality, above age-matched healthy donor levels, tracked circulating CD8+ T-cell counts. Among the clonotypes, public ones were uncommon and contracted or held stable on treatment.

The sample holds many counts of this clone. The antigen is not known. The V and J ends lost 2 bases and 4 bases respectively, with 11 bases between them. Germline values: CDR1 MNHEY, CDR2 SVGAGI. The CDR3 spans 14 residues. TCRdb keeps only in-frame clones here, not all; method: immunoSEQ multiplex PCR. Among tens of thousands of clones listed, 45% to 70% were seen once. The receptor was derived from a human donor with chronic lymphocytic leukemia. The chain couples TRBV6-5 to TRBJ1-1; the D is unclear. The material sequenced was PBMCs, taken after 24 months of ibrutinib treatment. The CDR3 loop is CASSYEVSGTEAFF. The CDR3 bases are TGTGCCAGCAGTTACGAGGTTAGCGGCACTGAAGCTTTCTTT.